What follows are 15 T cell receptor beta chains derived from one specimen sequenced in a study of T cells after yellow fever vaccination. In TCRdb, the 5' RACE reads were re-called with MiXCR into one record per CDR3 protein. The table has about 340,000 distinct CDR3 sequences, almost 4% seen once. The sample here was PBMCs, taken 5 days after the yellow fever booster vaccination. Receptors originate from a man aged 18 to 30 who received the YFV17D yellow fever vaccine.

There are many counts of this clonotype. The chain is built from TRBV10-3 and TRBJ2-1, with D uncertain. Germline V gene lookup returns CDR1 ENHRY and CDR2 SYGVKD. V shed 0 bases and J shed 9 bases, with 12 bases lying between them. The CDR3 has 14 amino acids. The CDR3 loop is CAISESTGVGEQFF. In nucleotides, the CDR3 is TGTGCCATCAGTGAGTCGACTGGGGTAGGTGAGCAGTTCTTC.

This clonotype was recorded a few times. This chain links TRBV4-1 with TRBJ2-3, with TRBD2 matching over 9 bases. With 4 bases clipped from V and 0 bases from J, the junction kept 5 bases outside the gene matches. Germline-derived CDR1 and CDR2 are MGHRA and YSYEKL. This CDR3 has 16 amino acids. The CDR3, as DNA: TGCGCCAGCAGCCGCCATCTAGCGGGGAGCACAGATACGCAGTATTTT. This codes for CASSRHLAGSTDTQYF.

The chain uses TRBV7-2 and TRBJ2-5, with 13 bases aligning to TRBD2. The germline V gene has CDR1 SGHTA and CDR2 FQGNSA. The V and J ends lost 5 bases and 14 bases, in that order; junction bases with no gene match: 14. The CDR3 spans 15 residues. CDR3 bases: TGTGCCAGCAGCAGAGGGGGGACTAGCGGGGTTCCCGGATACTTC. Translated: CASSRGGTSGVPGYF. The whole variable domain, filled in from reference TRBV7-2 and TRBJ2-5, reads GAGVSQSPSNKVTEKGKDVELRCDPISGHTALYWYRQSLGQGLEFLIYFQGNSAPDKSGLPSDRFSAERTGGSVSTLTIQRTQQEDSAVYLCASSRGGTSGVPGYFGPGTRLLVL.

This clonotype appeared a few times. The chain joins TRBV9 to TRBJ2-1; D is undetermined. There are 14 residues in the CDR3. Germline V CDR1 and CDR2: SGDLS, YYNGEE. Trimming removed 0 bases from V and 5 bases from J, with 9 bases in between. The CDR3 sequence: CASSVASGHNEQFF. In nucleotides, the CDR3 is TGTGCCAGCAGCGTAGCGTCGGGCCACAATGAGCAGTTCTTC.

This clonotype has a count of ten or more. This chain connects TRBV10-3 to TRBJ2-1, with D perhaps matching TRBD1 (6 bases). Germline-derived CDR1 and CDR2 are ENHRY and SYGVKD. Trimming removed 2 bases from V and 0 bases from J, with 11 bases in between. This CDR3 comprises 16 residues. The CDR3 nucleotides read TGTGCCATCAGTGAGGGACAGACAAGCTCCTACAATGAGCAGTTCTTC. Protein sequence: CAISEGQTSSYNEQFF.

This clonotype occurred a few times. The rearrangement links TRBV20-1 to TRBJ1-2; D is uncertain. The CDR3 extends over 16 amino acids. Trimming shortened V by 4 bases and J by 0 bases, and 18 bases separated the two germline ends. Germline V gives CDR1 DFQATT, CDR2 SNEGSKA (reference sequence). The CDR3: CSATDAGSLSNYGYTF. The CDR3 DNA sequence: TGCAGTGCTACGGACGCGGGGTCCCTCTCTAACTATGGCTACACCTTC.

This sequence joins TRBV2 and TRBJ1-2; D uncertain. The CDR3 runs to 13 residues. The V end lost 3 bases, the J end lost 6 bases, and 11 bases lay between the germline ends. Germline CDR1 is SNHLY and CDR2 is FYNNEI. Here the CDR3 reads CASSENTPHGYTF. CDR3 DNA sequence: TGTGCCAGCAGTGAGAACACCCCCCATGGCTACACCTTC.

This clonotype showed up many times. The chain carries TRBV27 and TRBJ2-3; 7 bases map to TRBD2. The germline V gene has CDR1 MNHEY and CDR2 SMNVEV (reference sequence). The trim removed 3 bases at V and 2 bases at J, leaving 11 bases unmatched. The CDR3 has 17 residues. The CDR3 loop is CASSFGSSGDFTDTQYF. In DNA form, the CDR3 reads TGTGCCAGCAGTTTCGGTTCAAGCGGGGACTTCACAGATACGCAGTATTTT.

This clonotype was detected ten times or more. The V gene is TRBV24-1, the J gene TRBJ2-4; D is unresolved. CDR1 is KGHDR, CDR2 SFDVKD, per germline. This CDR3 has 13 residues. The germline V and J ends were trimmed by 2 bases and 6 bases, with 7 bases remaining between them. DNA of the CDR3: TGTGCCACCAGTGATTCGTACGGAAACATTCAGTACTTC. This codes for CATSDSYGNIQYF.

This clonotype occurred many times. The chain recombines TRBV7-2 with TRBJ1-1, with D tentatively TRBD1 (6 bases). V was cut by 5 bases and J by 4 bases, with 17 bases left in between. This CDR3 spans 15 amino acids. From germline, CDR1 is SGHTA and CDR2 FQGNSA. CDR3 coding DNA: TGTGCCAGCAGCCTGATTGGGGGCCCGGGCACTGAAGCTTTCTTT. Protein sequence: CASSLIGGPGTEAFF. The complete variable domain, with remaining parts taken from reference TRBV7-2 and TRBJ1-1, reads GAGVSQSPSNKVTEKGKDVELRCDPISGHTALYWYRQSLGQGLEFLIYFQGNSAPDKSGLPSDRFSAERTGGSVSTLTIQRTQQEDSAVYLCASSLIGGPGTEAFFGQGTRLTVV.

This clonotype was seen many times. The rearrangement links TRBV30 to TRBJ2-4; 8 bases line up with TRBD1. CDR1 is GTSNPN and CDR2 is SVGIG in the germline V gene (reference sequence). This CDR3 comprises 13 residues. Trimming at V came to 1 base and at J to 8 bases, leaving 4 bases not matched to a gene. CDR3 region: CAWSAGGRDIQYF. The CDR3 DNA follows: TGTGCCTGGAGTGCAGGGGGCAGGGACATTCAGTACTTC.

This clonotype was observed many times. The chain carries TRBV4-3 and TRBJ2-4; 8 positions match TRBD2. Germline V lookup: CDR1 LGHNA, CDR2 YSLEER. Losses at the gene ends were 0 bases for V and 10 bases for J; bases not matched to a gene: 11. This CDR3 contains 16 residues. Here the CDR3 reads CASSQDPPGLVSIQYF. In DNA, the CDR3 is TGCGCCAGCAGCCAAGACCCCCCGGGACTAGTATCTATTCAGTACTTC.

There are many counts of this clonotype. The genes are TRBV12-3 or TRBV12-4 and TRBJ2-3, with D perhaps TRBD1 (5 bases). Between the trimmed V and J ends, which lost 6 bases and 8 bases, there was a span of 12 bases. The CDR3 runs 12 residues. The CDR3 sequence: CASRAGHGTQYF. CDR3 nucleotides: TGTGCCAGCAGGGCAGGGCACGGTACGCAGTATTTT.

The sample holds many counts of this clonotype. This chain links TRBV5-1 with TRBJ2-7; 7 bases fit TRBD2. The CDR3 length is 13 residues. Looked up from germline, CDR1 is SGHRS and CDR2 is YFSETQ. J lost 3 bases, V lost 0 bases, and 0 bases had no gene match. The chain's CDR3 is CASSLASGYEQYV. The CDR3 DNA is TGCGCCAGCAGCTTGGCTAGCGGCTACGAGCAGTACGTC.

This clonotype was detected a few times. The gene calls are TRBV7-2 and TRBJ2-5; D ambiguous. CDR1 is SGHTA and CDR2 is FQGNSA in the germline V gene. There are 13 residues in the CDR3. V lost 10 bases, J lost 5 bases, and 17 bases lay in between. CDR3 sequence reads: CATQLSSYETQYF. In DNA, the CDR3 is TGTGCCACCCAGCTTTCTAGTTACGAGACCCAGTACTTC.